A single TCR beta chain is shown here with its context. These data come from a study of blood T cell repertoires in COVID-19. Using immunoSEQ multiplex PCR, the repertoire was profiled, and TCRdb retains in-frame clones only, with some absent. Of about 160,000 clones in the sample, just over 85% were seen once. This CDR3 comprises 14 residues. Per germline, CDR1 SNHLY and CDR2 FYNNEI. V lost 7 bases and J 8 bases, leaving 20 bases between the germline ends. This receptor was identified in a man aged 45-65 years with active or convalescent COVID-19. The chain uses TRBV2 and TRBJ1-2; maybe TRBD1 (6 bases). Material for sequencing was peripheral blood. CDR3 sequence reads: CASNLRGRDAGYTF. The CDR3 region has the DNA TGTGCCAGCAACCTAAGGGGGAGGGATGCAGGCTACACCTTC.